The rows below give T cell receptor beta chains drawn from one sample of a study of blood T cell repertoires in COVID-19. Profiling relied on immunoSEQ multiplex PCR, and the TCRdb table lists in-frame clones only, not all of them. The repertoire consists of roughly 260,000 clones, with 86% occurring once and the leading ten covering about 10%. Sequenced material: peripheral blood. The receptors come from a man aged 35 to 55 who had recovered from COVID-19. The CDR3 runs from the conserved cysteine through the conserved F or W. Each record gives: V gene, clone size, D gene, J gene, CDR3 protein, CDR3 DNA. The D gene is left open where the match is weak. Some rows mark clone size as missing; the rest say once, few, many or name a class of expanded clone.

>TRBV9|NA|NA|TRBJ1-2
CASSGAGGANYGYTF
TGTGCCAGCAGCGGGGCGGGAGGGGCCAACTATGGCTACACCTTC
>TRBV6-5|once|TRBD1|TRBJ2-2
CASSYGTGNTGELFF
TGTGCCAGCAGTTACGGGACAGGAAACACCGGGGAGCTGTTTTTT
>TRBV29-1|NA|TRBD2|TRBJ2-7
CSVGGRASYEQYF
TGCAGCGTTGGCGGGAGGGCCTCCTACGAGCAGTACTTC
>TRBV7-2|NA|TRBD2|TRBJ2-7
CASISIRGGHEQYF
TGTGCCAGCATCTCCATTCGGGGGGGCCACGAGCAGTACTTC
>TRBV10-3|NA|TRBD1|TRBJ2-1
CAIRDGQGAGEQFF
TGTGCCATCAGGGATGGACAGGGGGCTGGAGAGCAGTTCTTC
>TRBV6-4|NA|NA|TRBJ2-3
CASSDSGASTDTQYF
TGTGCCAGCAGTGACTCAGGGGCTAGCACAGATACGCAGTATTTT
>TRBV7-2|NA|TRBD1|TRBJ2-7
CASSLVGTALGKYF
TGTGCCAGCAGCTTAGTAGGGACAGCCCTGGGGAAGTACTTC
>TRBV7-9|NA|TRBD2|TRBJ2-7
CASSPQGLAGLYEQYF
TGTGCCAGCAGCCCCCAGGGACTAGCGGGCCTCTACGAGCAGTACTTC
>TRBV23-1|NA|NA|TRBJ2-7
CASSQQERRYEQYF
TGCGCCAGCAGTCAACAGGAAAGACGCTACGAGCAGTACTTC
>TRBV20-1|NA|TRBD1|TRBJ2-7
CSASQGAEYEQYF
TGCAGTGCTAGTCAGGGGGCGGAATACGAGCAGTACTTC
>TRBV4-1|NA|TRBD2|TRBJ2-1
CASSQGGTSGGDEQFF
TGCGCCAGCAGCCAAGGAGGGACTAGCGGGGGGGATGAGCAGTTCTTC
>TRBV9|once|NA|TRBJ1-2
CASSVGGPANYGYTF
TGTGCCAGCAGCGTAGGCGGGCCTGCTAACTATGGCTACACCTTC
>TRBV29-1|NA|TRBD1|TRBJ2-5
CSVTGGGETQYF
TGCAGCGTGACAGGGGGCGGAGAGACCCAGTACTTC
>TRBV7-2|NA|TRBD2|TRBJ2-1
CASSLWASGRDYNEQFF
TGTGCCAGCAGCTTATGGGCTAGCGGGAGGGACTACAATGAGCAGTTCTTC
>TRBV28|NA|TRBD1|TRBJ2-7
CASGTVTYEQYF
TGTGCCAGCGGGACAGTAACCTACGAGCAGTACTTC
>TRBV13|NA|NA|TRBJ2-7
CASSLRQVRYEQYF
TGTGCCAGCAGCCTCCGACAGGTACGCTACGAGCAGTACTTC
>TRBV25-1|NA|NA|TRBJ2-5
CASSERTQYF
TGTGCCAGCAGTGAGAGGACCCAGTACTTC
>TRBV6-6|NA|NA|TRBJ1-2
CASSPLGQANYGYTF
TGTGCCAGCAGCCCTTTGGGACAAGCTAACTATGGCTACACCTTC
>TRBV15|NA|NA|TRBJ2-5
CATSSANRVYRETQYF
TGTGCCACCAGCAGTGCGAACAGGGTGTATAGAGAGACCCAGTACTTC
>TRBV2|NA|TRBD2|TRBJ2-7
CASSEAKGLAGSYEQYF
TGTGCCAGCAGTGAAGCCAAAGGACTAGCAGGCTCCTACGAGCAGTACTTC
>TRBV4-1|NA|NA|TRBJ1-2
CASSQDGRESYGYTF
TGCGCCAGCAGCCAAGATGGACGGGAGTCCTATGGCTACACCTTC
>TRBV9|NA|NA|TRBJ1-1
CASSGQGGVMGTEAFF
TGTGCCAGCAGCGGGCAAGGGGGGGTAATGGGGACTGAAGCTTTCTTT
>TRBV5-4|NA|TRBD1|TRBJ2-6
CASSDPGTGGPGANVLTF
TGTGCCAGCAGCGACCCCGGGACAGGTGGGCCTGGGGCCAACGTCCTGACTTTC
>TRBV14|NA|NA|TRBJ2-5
CASSRGGYVAQYF
TGTGCCAGCAGCCGGGGCGGTTATGTGGCCCAGTACTTC
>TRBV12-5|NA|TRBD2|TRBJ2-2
CASGSGLVANTGELFF
TGTGCTAGTGGTTCGGGACTAGTTGCGAACACCGGGGAGCTGTTTTTT
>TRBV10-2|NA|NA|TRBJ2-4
CASSEFLNIQYF
TGCGCCAGCAGTGAGTTCCTGAACATTCAGTACTTC
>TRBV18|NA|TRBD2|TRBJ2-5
CASSPLPTSGVQETQYF
TGTGCCAGCTCACCACTGCCGACTAGCGGGGTTCAAGAGACCCAGTACTTC
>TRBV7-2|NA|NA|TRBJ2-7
CASSLGVGRYEQYF
TGTGCCAGCAGCTTAGGGGTGGGGAGGTACGAGCAGTACTTC
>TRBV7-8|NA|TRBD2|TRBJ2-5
CASSPMGLAGAKETQYF
TGTGCCAGCAGCCCGATGGGACTAGCGGGGGCGAAAGAGACCCAGTACTTC
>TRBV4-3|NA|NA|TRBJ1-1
CASSQGGGGSRRTEAFF
TGCGCCAGCAGCCAAGGGGGGGGAGGGTCGCGTCGAACTGAAGCTTTCTTT
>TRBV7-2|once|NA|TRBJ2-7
CASSSRLLPYEQYF
TGTGCCAGCAGCTCCCGGTTACTACCCTACGAGCAGTACTTC
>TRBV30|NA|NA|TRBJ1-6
CAWSARGSVPLHF
TGTGCCTGGAGTGCTAGAGGCTCCGTCCCCCTCCACTTT
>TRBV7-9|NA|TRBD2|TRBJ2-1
CASSLALRASGGNEQFF
TGTGCCAGCAGCTTAGCGCTCCGGGCTAGCGGGGGGAATGAGCAGTTCTTC
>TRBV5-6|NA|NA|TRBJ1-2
CASSSTAQRGYTF
TGTGCCAGCAGCTCGACGGCGCAGCGTGGCTACACCTTC
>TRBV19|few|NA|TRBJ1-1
CASIRGPRHTEAFF
TGTGCCAGTATCCGGGGTCCTAGGCACACTGAAGCTTTCTTT
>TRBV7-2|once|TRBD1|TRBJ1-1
CASSLKQGSTEAFF
TGTGCCAGCAGCTTAAAACAGGGGTCCACTGAAGCTTTCTTT
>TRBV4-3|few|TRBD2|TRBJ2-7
CASSQDVGTSGYEQYF
TGCGCCAGCAGCCAAGATGTTGGGACTAGCGGCTACGAGCAGTACTTC
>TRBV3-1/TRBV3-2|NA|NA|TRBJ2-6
CASSPFGAAYSGANVLTF
TGTGCCAGCAGCCCGTTTGGAGCGGCATACTCTGGGGCCAACGTCCTGACTTTC
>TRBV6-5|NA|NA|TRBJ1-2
CASSYDRSYGYTF
TGTGCCAGCAGTTACGACAGGTCCTATGGCTACACCTTC
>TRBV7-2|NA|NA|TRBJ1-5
CASSLVAGAGQPQHF
TGTGCCAGCAGCTTAGTGGCGGGGGCCGGTCAGCCCCAGCATTTT
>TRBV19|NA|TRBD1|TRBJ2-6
CASSRGQGRSGANVLTF
TGTGCCAGTAGTAGGGGACAGGGGCGCTCTGGGGCCAACGTCCTGACTTTC
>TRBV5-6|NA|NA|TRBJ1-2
CASSKTNRVRGYTF
TGTGCCAGCAGCAAAACAAACAGGGTTCGTGGCTACACCTTC
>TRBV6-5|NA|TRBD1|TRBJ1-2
CASSYGTGLLGYTF
TGTGCCAGCAGTTACGGGACAGGGTTGTTAGGCTACACCTTC
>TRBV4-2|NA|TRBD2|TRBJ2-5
CASSPAGGRFQETQYF
TGTGCCAGCAGCCCCGCGGGCGGGAGGTTCCAAGAGACCCAGTACTTC
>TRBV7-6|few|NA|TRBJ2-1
CASSPQWGSSYNEQFF
TGTGCCAGCAGCCCCCAGTGGGGCAGCTCCTACAATGAGCAGTTCTTC
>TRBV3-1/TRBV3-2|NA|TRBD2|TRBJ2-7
CASSLRASGVGQYF
TGTGCCAGCAGCCTCCGTGCTAGCGGTGTGGGGCAGTACTTC